What follows are 29 T cell receptor beta chains derived from one specimen sequenced in a study of cytomegalovirus exposure and HLA in healthy donors (dated by TCRdb to the late 2010s). The library was prepared using the immunoSEQ multiplex PCR assay. For the multiplex PCR, a mixture combining 60 forward primers for TCR Vbeta segments and 13 reverse primers for TCR Jbeta segments was used. Here the immuneACCESS table is served through TCRdb, limited to in-frame sequences with V and J called. Missing clones are a known gap in these copies; in checked studies unresolved V genes cover under half, and the rest lacks a known reason. This sample has a few hundred thousand clones in its table, and 92% of those were observed once. The ten largest clonotypes hold roughly 1.5% of the sample. The material sequenced was PBMCs. The source is a girl aged 2-15 years in good health and CMV-seronegative.

V gene TRBV12-5 combines with J gene TRBJ2-7, with a tentative D call TRBD1 (6 bases). V lost 9 bases and J 2 bases, leaving 11 bases between the germline ends. The CDR3 has 12 residues. CDR1 and CDR2 (germline): LGHNT, FRNRAP. The CDR3 reads CARLQGPYEQYF. In DNA form, the CDR3 reads TGTGCTAGATTACAGGGTCCCTACGAGCAGTACTTC.

The chain is built from TRBV7-9 and TRBJ1-5; D gene ambiguous. There are 12 residues in the CDR3. Per the germline V gene, CDR1 is SEHNR and CDR2 is FQNEAQ (reference sequence). Deletions cut 4 bases from V and 4 bases from J, with 5 bases between. The CDR3 DNA reads TGTGCCAGCAGCTATACAAATCAGCCCCAGCATTTT. It specifies CASSYTNQPQHF.

In DNA, the CDR3 is TGTGCCAGCAGCTTAGGGTTAGCGGGAGGGGTTTCCTACAATGAGCAGTTCTTC. Residues: CASSLGLAGGVSYNEQFF. The chain uses TRBV7-7 and TRBJ2-1; 11 bases match TRBD2. Germline-derived CDR1 and CDR2 are SSHAT and FNYEAQ (reference sequence). The CDR3 contains 18 residues. V was clipped by 1 base and J by 1 base; unmatched bases: 6.

This clone was seen once. J is TRBJ2-7 and V is TRBV20-1; tentative D call: TRBD1 (6 bases). The CDR3 runs to 11 residues. Deletions cut 0 bases from V and 11 bases from J, with 11 bases between. CDR1 DFQATT and CDR2 SNEGSKA come from the germline V gene (reference sequence). CDR3 region: CSARDPPGEYF. The CDR3 nucleotides are TGCAGTGCTAGAGATCCGCCAGGGGAGTACTTC.

This clone was counted once. CDR3 region: CAWGGTVFFGANVLTF. Here the CDR3 DNA reads TGTGCCTGGGGAGGGACGGTGTTTTTTGGGGCCAACGTCCTGACTTTC. The rearrangement joins TRBV30 to TRBJ2-6; possibly TRBD2 for D (6 bases). The V and J ends lost 5 bases and 3 bases respectively, with 17 bases between them. Per germline, CDR1 GTSNPN and CDR2 SVGIG (reference sequence). The CDR3 extends over 16 amino acids.

The CDR3 spells CASGTRQSPSYEQYF. The CDR3 DNA reads as TGTGCCAGCGGCACTCGACAGTCTCCCTCCTACGAGCAGTACTTC. This rearrangement joins TRBV5-4 to TRBJ2-7; possible D gene TRBD1, 5 bases. The ends were cut back, 7 bases at V and 0 bases at J, with 17 bases in the middle. CDR1 SGHNT and CDR2 YYREEE come from the germline V gene (reference sequence). The CDR3 has 15 residues. Filled out from reference TRBV5-4 and TRBJ2-7, the complete variable domain reads ETGVTQSPTHLIKTRGQQVTLRCSSQSGHNTVSWYQQALGQGPQFIFQYYREEENGRGNFPPRFSGLQFPNYSSELNVNALELDDSALYLCASGTRQSPSYEQYFGPGTRLTVT.

This rearrangement joins TRBV30 to TRBJ1-2; the match to TRBD1 covers 10 bases. Trimming at V came to 5 bases and at J to 4 bases, leaving 4 bases not matched to a gene. The CDR3 covers 13 residues. Germline V lookup: CDR1 GTSNPN, CDR2 SVGIG (reference sequence). For the CDR3, the DNA is TGTGCCTGGGGGGACAGGGGAACCTATGGCTACACCTTC. It yields the protein CAWGDRGTYGYTF.

The chain carries TRBV5-1 and TRBJ2-1; TRBD2 aligns across 13 bases. Germline trimming cut 4 bases from V and 8 bases from J; bases unmatched to any gene: 9. Germline V gives CDR1 SGHRS, CDR2 YFSETQ. The CDR3 runs to 16 residues. CDR3 sequence reads: CASSLGTSGAVDEQFF. In nucleotides, the CDR3 is TGCGCCAGCAGCCTCGGGACTAGCGGGGCCGTGGATGAGCAGTTCTTC.

The chain joins TRBV27 to TRBJ2-1, with a weak D call TRBD1 (5 bases). Germline loops: CDR1 MNHEY, CDR2 SMNVEV (reference sequence). This CDR3 comprises 12 residues. Trimming removed 5 bases from V and 6 bases from J, with 8 bases in between. CDR3 residues: CASSQGFNEQFF. For the CDR3, the DNA is TGTGCCAGCAGTCAGGGCTTCAATGAGCAGTTCTTC.

The chain couples TRBV28 to TRBJ2-5; 8 positions agree with TRBD2. V shed 6 bases and J 5 bases; nucleotides not matched to a gene: 11. Germline CDR1 reads MDHEN; CDR2 reads SYDVKM. The CDR3 loop spans 15 amino acids. CDR3 in DNA: TGTGCCAGCAGCACCGCATTAGCGGGGAGGGAGACCCAGTACTTC. Its protein is CASSTALAGRETQYF. The full variable domain, in which reference TRBV28 and TRBJ2-5 provide the parts outside the CDR3, is DVKVTQSSRYLVKRTGEKVFLECVQDMDHENMFWYRQDPGLGLRLIYFSYDVKMKEKGDIPEGYSVSREKKERFSLILESASTNQTSMYLCASSTALAGRETQYFGPGTRLLVL.

V usage is TRBV5-4 and J usage is TRBJ1-2; D not certain. Trimming stripped 0 bases from V and 8 bases from J, with 8 bases between. Germline-derived CDR1 and CDR2 are SGHNT and YYREEE (reference sequence). This CDR3 region has 12 residues. The CDR3 coding sequence is TGTGCCAGCAGCTTGGACAGCTGGGGCTACACCTTC. Protein: CASSLDSWGYTF.

DNA of the CDR3: TGCGCCAGCAGCCCCCGACTAGCGGGAAACAATGAGCAGTTCTTC. It encodes CASSPRLAGNNEQFF. This chain connects TRBV5-1 to TRBJ2-1; TRBD2 matches at 11 bases. CDR3 length: 15 amino acids. Trimming at V came to 4 bases and at J to 5 bases, leaving 5 bases not matched to a gene. Germline V gives CDR1 SGHRS, CDR2 YFSETQ.

This sequence joins TRBV6-1 and TRBJ1-1, with 7 bases aligning to TRBD1. CDR3 length equals 17 residues. Germline V gene lookup returns CDR1 MNHNS and CDR2 SASEGT. V lost 2 bases, J lost 0 bases, and 9 bases stayed unmatched. The CDR3 region is CASSEQVGGQMNTEAFF. CDR3 sequence (DNA): TGTGCCAGCAGTGAACAAGTGGGGGGACAGATGAACACTGAAGCTTTCTTT.

The rearrangement uses TRBV11-2 and TRBJ1-1, with 8 nucleotides matching TRBD1. V gave up 9 bases and J gave up 6 bases; unmatched junction bases: 9. Germline V CDR1 and CDR2: SGHAT, FQNNGV. The CDR3 sequence is 13 residues long. CDR3 amino acids: CASRDRGLAEAFF. For the CDR3, the DNA is TGTGCCAGTAGAGACAGGGGATTGGCTGAAGCTTTCTTT.

This chain connects TRBV19 to TRBJ1-4; D perhaps matches TRBD1 (6 bases). V was pared by 11 bases and J by 10 bases, with 17 bases between. CDR1 LNHDA and CDR2 SQIVND come from the germline V gene (reference sequence). This CDR3 has 12 amino acids. The CDR3 protein is CACRGADRKLFF. In DNA form, the CDR3 reads TGTGCCTGCAGGGGCGCGGATAGAAAACTGTTTTTT.

The rearrangement joins TRBV11-2 to TRBJ2-1, with 10 nucleotides matching TRBD2. V gave up 2 bases and J gave up 5 bases; unmatched junction bases: 6. CDR3 size: 16 residues. The germline gives CDR1 SGHAT, CDR2 FQNNGV. In DNA form, the CDR3 reads TGTGCCAGCAGCTTATTAGGGACTAGCGAAGACAATGAGCAGTTCTTC. Translating gives CASSLLGTSEDNEQFF.

This chain connects TRBV7-8 to TRBJ2-7; D may be TRBD1 (6 bases). With 5 bases removed from V and 5 bases from J, the gap between germline ends came to 22 bases. CDR3 size: 16 residues. Germline loops: CDR1 SGHVS, CDR2 FQNEAQ. The CDR3 sequence is CASSPRLGARPHEQYF. CDR3 nucleotide sequence: TGTGCCAGCAGCCCACGCCTGGGGGCGCGACCCCACGAGCAGTACTTC.

This clone was found once. This rearrangement joins TRBV6-5 to TRBJ2-1, with D possibly TRBD1 on 6 matching bases. V shed 5 bases and J shed 7 bases, with 12 bases lying between them. Germline CDR1 and CDR2: MNHEY and SVGAGI. CDR3 length: 13 amino acids. The CDR3 loop reads CASSRGKGNEQFF. CDR3 nucleotide sequence: TGTGCCAGCAGTAGGGGGAAGGGGAATGAGCAGTTCTTC.

The rearrangement uses TRBV25-1 and TRBJ1-1, with D hard to call. The CDR3 has 12 residues. The V end was cut by 6 bases, the J end by 4 bases, with 9 bases between. Germline CDR1 is MGHDK and CDR2 is SYGVNS. This CDR3 reads CASRRWSTEAFF. CDR3 sequence (DNA): TGTGCCAGCAGGCGGTGGAGCACTGAAGCTTTCTTT.

V usage is TRBV27 and J usage is TRBJ1-4, with D maybe TRBD1 (5 bases). V dropped 1 base and J dropped 3 bases, with 9 bases sitting between them. CDR3 size: 15 residues. The germline V gene encodes CDR1 MNHEY and CDR2 SMNVEV (reference sequence). CDR3 in amino acids: CASSLWGVANEKLFF. In DNA, the CDR3 is TGTGCCAGCAGTTTATGGGGGGTCGCTAATGAAAAACTGTTTTTT.

This chain joins TRBV5-1 and TRBJ2-5, with 12 bases fitting TRBD2. With V trimmed by 0 bases and J by 5 bases, 5 bases remained unmatched. Germline CDR1 is SGHRS and CDR2 is YFSETQ. The CDR3 contains 16 residues. CDR3 loop: CASSLASGGAVETQYF. DNA for the CDR3: TGCGCCAGCAGCTTGGCTAGCGGGGGGGCAGTGGAGACCCAGTACTTC.

V and J are TRBV10-2 and TRBJ1-2; the D gene is possibly TRBD1 (6 bases). CDR3 length: 14 residues. Germline V gene sequence: CDR1 WSHSY, CDR2 SAAADI. Trimming pared 5 bases from V and 1 base from J, leaving 11 bases between. The CDR3 bases are TGCGCCAGCAGTCGAAAGGGGGATAACTATGGCTACACCTTC. Its protein product is CASSRKGDNYGYTF.

This clone was detected only once. CDR3 nucleotide sequence: TGCGCCAGCAGCTTGGGAGGGAGCGGGACCCCCCACGAGCAGTACTTC. It encodes CASSLGGSGTPHEQYF. The chain employs TRBV5-1 and TRBJ2-7; 7 bases fit TRBD2. Losses at the gene ends were 0 bases for V and 5 bases for J; bases not matched to a gene: 11. The CDR3 consists of 16 residues. CDR1 is SGHRS and CDR2 is YFSETQ in the germline V gene. Full variable domain (remainder filled in from reference TRBV5-1 and TRBJ2-7): KAGVTQTPRYLIKTRGQQVTLSCSPISGHRSVSWYQQTPGQGLQFLFEYFSETQRNKGNFPGRFSGRQFSNSRSEMNVSTLELGDSALYLCASSLGGSGTPHEQYFGPGTRLTVT.

The CDR3, as DNA: TGTGCCAGTACAGGCCTTACCGGGGAGCTGTTTTTT. It translates to CASTGLTGELFF. The V and J genes are TRBV19 and TRBJ2-2, with no clear D. The CDR3 has 12 amino acids. The V gene's germline CDR1 is LNHDA and CDR2 SQIVND (reference sequence). Trimming removed 7 bases from V and 5 bases from J, with 8 bases in between.

Details on this clone: Other DNA sequences within the sample encode an identical CDR3. The chain is built from TRBV9 and TRBJ1-1; D remains ambiguous. Trimming pared 5 bases from V and 0 bases from J, leaving 11 bases between. CDR3 size: 14 residues. Germline values: CDR1 SGDLS, CDR2 YYNGEE. Here the CDR3 DNA reads TGTGCCAGCAGTCCCCGAGGGTTGAACACTGAAGCTTTCTTT. It is translated as CASSPRGLNTEAFF. The variable domain in full, completed from reference TRBV9 and TRBJ1-1, reads DSGVTQTPKHLITATGQRVTLRCSPRSGDLSVYWYQQSLDQGLQFLIQYYNGEERAKGNILERFSAQQFPDLHSELNLSSLELGDSALYFCASSPRGLNTEAFFGQGTRLTVV.

The chain combines TRBV5-1 with TRBJ2-3; TRBD2 agrees at 9 bases. V trimming: 0 bases; J trimming: 3 bases; junction bases outside the gene matches: 5. CDR3 length: 16 amino acids. CDR1 is SGHRS, CDR2 YFSETQ, per germline. DNA of the CDR3: TGCGCCAGCAGCTTGGGGGCGGGGGGGCTGACAGATACGCAGTATTTT. This gives the protein CASSLGAGGLTDTQYF.

V gene TRBV28 combines with J gene TRBJ1-5; TRBD1 might be the D (6 bases). From germline, CDR1 is MDHEN and CDR2 SYDVKM. V shed 6 bases and J shed 4 bases, with 13 bases lying between them. The CDR3 extends over 14 amino acids. CDR3 sequence: CASRQQGSNQPQHF. CDR3 DNA sequence: TGTGCCAGCAGACAACAGGGATCGAATCAGCCCCAGCATTTT.

In this sample, this clone turned up once. This rearrangement joins TRBV19 to TRBJ2-4; the D gene is possibly TRBD2 (6 bases). V gave up 7 bases and J gave up 0 bases, with 22 bases separating them. Germline-derived CDR1 and CDR2 are LNHDA and SQIVND (reference sequence). This CDR3 has 18 residues. The CDR3 bases are TGTGCCAGTACCTCTACGTATCAGGGAGGATTAGCCAAAAACATTCAGTACTTC. This encodes CASTSTYQGGLAKNIQYF.

A single count supports this clone. This chain joins TRBV7-4 and TRBJ1-2; D gene ambiguous. This CDR3 is 13 amino acids long. V was clipped by 3 bases and J by 6 bases, with 11 bases between them. Germline V CDR1 and CDR2: SGHVT, SQSDAQ. The CDR3 here is CASSFESGNGYTF. In DNA, the CDR3 is TGTGCCAGCAGCTTCGAGTCGGGGAATGGCTACACCTTC.